This is a list of T cell receptor beta chains from one sample in a study of CD8 T cells in Susac syndrome. TCRdb ran MiXCR on the immunoSEQ multiplex PCR reads and lists one entry per CDR3 protein. The table has more than 200,000 distinct CDR3 sequences, approximately 94% seen once; the top ten hold 0.15%. Sequencing was done on a sample of CD4+ T cells from PBMCs. These TCRs come from a human donor with Susac syndrome. The CDR3 runs from the conserved cysteine through the conserved F or W. Fields, in order: J gene, V gene, CDR3 protein.

>TRBJ1-5|TRBV29-1
CSVGGTHKQPQHF
>TRBJ2-1|TRBV10-3
CAISEALEQFF
>TRBJ2-3|TRBV5-6
CASSPIAETGDTQYF
>TRBJ1-5|TRBV28
CASSEYIGTGFDQPQHF
>TRBJ2-7|TRBV3-1
CASSQDSHEQYF
>TRBJ1-3|TRBV30
CAWSTGNTIYF
>TRBJ1-1|TRBV6-5
CASSYSTHGLLGIAFF
>TRBJ2-7|TRBV20-1
CSAPSQGFDEQYF
>TRBJ2-1|TRBV11-3
CASSVRQGARGEQFF
>TRBJ1-5|TRBV19
CASSTDSSNQPQHF
>TRBJ1-4|TRBV5-1
CASGTGLQPVSSTNEKLFF
>TRBJ2-7|TRBV5-6
CASSPGRYHYEQYF
>TRBJ1-4|TRBV20-1
CSGRREEEKLFF
>TRBJ1-6|TRBV6-5
CASSSRPGQGRDLKPLHF